This TCR beta chain was obtained from a study of blood T cell repertoires in COVID-19. Study details: The origin of the acute and convalescent COVID-19 samples was the United States, Italy and Spain. PBMCs, B-cell-depleted T cells, or T cells provided the cDNA or gDNA that made up the material.

Per the study methods: From reference gene primer amplification, estimates of nucleated cell counts were derived. Assay used: immunoSEQ multiplex PCR; TCRdb lists only in-frame clones, some missing. The V and J calls and clone size come from that table; D and trimming were worked out from the DNA. Of around 210,000 clones listed, around 83% are singletons. This CDR3 is built from 12 residues. Trimming shortened V by 4 bases and J by 10 bases, and 8 bases separated the two germline ends. Germline loops: CDR1 SGHAT, CDR2 FQNNGV. Sequencing used peripheral blood. This sequence joins TRBV11-2 and TRBJ1-6; D gene ambiguous. This clonotype originated in a human donor in a cohort sampled during active COVID-19. CDR3 sequence: CASSSSYSPLHF. DNA of the CDR3: TGTGCCAGCAGCTCGAGTTACTCACCCCTCCACTTT.